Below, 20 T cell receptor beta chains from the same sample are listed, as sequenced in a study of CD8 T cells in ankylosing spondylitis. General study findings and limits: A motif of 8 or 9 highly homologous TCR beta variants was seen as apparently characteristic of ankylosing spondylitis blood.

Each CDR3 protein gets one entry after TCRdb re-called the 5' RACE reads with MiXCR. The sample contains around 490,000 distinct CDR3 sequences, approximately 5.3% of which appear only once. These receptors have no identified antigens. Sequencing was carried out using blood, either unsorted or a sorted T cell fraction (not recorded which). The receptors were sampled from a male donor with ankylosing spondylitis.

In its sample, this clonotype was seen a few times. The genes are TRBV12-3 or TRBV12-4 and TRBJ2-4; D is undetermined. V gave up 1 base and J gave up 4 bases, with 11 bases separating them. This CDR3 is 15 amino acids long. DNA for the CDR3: TGTGCCAGCAGTTTAGAGGAGTGGGATAAAAACATTCAGTACTTC. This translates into CASSLEEWDKNIQYF.

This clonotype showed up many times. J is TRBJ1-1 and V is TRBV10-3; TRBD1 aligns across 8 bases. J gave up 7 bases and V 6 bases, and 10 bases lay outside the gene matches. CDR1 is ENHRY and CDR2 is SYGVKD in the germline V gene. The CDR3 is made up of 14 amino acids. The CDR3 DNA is TGTGCCATCAGCCCTACTACAGGGGGGGGTGAAGCTTTCTTT. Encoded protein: CAISPTTGGGEAFF.

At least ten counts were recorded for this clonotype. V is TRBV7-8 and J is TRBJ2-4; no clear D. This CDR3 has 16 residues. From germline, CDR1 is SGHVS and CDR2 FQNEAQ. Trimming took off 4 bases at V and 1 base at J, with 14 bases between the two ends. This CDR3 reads CASSSGKMLAKNIQYF. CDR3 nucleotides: TGTGCCAGCAGCTCGGGCAAAATGCTGGCCAAAAACATTCAGTACTTC.

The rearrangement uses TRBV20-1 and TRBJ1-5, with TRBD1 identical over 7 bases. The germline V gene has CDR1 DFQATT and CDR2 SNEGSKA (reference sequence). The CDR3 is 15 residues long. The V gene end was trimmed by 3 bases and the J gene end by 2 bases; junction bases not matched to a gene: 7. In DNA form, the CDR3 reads TGCAGTGCTAGGGCCGACAGGGTAGGCAATCAGCCCCAGCATTTT. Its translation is CSARADRVGNQPQHF.

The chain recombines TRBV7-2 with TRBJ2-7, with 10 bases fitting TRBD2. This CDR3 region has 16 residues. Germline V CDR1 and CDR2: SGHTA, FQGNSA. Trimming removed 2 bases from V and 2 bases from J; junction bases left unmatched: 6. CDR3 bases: TGTGCCAGCAGCTTAAGCCTAGCGGGAGCTCCCTACGAGCAGTACTTC. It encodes CASSLSLAGAPYEQYF.

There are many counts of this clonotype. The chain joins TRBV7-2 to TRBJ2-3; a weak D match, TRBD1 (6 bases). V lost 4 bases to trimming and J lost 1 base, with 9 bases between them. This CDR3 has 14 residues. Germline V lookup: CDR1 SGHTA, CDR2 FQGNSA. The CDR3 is CASSSRTGTDTQYF. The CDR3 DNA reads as TGTGCCAGCAGCTCCAGGACAGGCACAGATACGCAGTATTTT.

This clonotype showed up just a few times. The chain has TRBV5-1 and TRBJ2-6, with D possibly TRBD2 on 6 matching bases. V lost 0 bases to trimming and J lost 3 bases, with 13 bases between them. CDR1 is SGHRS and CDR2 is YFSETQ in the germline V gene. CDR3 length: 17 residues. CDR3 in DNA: TGCGCCAGCAGCTTGGTCCCCTCGGGGGTTGGGGCCAACGTCCTGACTTTC. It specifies CASSLVPSGVGANVLTF.

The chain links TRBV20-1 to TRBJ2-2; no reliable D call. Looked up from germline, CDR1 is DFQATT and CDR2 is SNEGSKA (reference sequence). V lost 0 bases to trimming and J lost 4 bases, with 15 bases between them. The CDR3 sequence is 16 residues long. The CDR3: CSARDRPARSTGELFF. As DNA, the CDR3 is TGCAGTGCTAGAGATCGCCCGGCGAGGAGCACCGGGGAGCTGTTTTTT.

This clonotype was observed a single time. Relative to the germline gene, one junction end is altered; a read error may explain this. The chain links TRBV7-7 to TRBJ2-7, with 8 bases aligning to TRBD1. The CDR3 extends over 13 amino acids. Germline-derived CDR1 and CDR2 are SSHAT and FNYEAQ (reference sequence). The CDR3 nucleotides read TGTGCTAGCAGCCCTCAAGGACAGGGCGAGCAGTACTTC. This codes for CASSPQGQGEQYF.

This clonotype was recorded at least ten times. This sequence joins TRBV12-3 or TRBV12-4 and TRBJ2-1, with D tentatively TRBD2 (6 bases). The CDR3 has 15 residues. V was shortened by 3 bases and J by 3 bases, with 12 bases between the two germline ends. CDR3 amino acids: CASSLVQGGYNEQFF. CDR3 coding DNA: TGTGCCAGCAGTTTGGTTCAGGGAGGCTACAATGAGCAGTTCTTC.

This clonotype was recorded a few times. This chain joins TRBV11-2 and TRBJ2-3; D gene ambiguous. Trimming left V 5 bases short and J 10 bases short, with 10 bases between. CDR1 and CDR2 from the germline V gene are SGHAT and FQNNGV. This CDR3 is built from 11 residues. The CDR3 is CASSQAGPQYF. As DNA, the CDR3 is TGTGCCAGCAGCCAAGCAGGCCCGCAGTATTTT.

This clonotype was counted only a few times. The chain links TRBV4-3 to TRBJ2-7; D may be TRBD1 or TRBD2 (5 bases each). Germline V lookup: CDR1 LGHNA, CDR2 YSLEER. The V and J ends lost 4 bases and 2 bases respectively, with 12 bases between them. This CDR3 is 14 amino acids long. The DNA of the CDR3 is TGCGCCAGCAGCCCTGCTCAGGGAGCCTACGAGCAGTACTTC. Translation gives CASSPAQGAYEQYF.

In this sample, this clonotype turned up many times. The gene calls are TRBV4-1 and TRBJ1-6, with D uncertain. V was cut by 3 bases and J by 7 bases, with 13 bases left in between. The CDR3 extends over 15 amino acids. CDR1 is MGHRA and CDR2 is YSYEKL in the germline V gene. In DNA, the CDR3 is TGCGCCAGCAGCCAGAGTGGACTGATAAATTCACCCCTCCACTTT. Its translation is CASSQSGLINSPLHF.

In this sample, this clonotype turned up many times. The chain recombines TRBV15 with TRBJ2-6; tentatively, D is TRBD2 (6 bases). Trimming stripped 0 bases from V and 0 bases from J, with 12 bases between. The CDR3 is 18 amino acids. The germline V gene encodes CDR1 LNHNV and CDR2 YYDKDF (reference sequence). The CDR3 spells CATSRDKWRDSGANVLTF. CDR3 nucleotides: TGTGCCACCAGCAGAGATAAGTGGAGGGACTCTGGGGCCAACGTCCTGACTTTC.

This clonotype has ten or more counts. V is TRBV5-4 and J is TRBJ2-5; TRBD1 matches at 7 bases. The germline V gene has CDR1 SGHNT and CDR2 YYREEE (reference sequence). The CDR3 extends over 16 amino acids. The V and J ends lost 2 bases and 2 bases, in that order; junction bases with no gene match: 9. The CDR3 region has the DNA TGTGCCAGCAGCTTTAGCCCCGGGACAGTGCAAGAGACCCAGTACTTC. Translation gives CASSFSPGTVQETQYF.

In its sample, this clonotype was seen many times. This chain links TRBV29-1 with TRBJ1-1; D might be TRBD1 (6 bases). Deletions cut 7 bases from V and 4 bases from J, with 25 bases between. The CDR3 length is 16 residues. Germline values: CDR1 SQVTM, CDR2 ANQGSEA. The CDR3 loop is CSASQGTPSVGTEAFF. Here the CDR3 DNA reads TGCAGCGCCTCGCAGGGGACCCCTAGTGTGGGCACTGAAGCTTTCTTT. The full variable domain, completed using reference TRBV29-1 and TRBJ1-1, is SAVISQKPSRDICQRGTSLTIQCQVDSQVTMMFWYRQQPGQSLTLIATANQGSEATYESGFVIDKFPISRPNLTFSTLTVSNMSPEDSSIYLCSASQGTPSVGTEAFFGQGTRLTVV.

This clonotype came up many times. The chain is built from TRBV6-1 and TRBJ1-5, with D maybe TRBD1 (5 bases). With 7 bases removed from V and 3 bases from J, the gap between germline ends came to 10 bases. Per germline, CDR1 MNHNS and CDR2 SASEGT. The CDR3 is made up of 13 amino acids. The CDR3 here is CASMRDPNQPQHF. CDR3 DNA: TGTGCCAGCATGAGGGACCCCAATCAGCCCCAGCATTTT.

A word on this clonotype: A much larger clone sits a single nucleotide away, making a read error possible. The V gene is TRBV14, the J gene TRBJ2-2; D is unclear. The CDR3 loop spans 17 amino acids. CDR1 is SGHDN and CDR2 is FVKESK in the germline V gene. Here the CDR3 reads CASSQDWWVKNTRELFF. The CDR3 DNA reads TGTGCCAGCAGCCAAGATTGGTGGGTGAAGAACACCAGGGAGCTGTTTTTT. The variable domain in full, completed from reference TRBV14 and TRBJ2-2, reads EAGVTQFPSHSVIEKGQTVTLRCDPISGHDNLYWYRRVMGKEIKFLLHFVKESKQDESGMPNNRFLAERTGGTYSTLKVQPAELEDSGVYFCASSQDWWVKNTRELFFGEGSRLTVL.

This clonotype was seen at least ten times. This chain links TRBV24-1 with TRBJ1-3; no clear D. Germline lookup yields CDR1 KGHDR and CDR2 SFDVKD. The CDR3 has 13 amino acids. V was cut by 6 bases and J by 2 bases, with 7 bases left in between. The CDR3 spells CATSPRAGNTIYF. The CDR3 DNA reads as TGTGCCACCAGTCCCCGGGCTGGAAACACCATATATTTT.

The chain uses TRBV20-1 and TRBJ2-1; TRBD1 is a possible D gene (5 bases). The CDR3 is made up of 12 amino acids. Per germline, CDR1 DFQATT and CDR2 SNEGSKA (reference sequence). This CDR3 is CGAFTSGNEQFF. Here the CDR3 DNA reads TGCGGGGCGTTTACTTCAGGCAATGAGCAGTTCTTC.